This section outlines one T cell receptor beta chain sequence together with its context. Its target is unknown. The data belong to a study of T cell responses to AZD1222 COVID-19 vaccine. Germline lookup yields CDR1 SGDLS and CDR2 YYNGEE. The CDR3 extends over 19 amino acids. Between the trimmed V and J ends, which lost 4 bases and 0 bases, there was a span of 26 bases. Method: immunoSEQ multiplex PCR; TCRdb's copy keeps in-frame clones and lacks some. The table includes 75,000 to 100,000 clones, around 94% detected once. Study-wide results and caveats: Across spike, vaccine-associated CD4 TCRs were found, dominant at 160-218 and 743-854.

V and J are TRBV9 and TRBJ2-7; D is perhaps TRBD1 or TRBD2 (5 bases each). This sample comprised peripheral blood, obtained on day 0 of AZD1222 vaccination. This sequence was found in an adult in good health. CDR3: CASSPSAVGTADLSYEQYF. The CDR3 coding sequence is TGTGCCAGCAGCCCCTCCGCTGTGGGGACGGCCGACCTCTCCTACGAGCAGTACTTC.